This TCR beta chain was retrieved from a study of CD8 T cell repertoires and HIV-1 epitope variants. Germline V gene data show CDR1 as MNHNY and CDR2 as SVGAGI (reference sequence). This CDR3 has 12 residues. The V gene end was trimmed by 6 bases and the J gene end by 6 bases; junction bases not matched to a gene: 4. Concerning this clone itself: The antigen remains undetermined.

Sequenced by immunoSEQ multiplex PCR; TCRdb stores in-frame clones only, minus some. Of over 4,000 clones in the sample, about 63% were seen once. The specimen sequenced was cultured CD8+ T cells derived from PBMCs. This TCR was sampled from a male donor with HIV. The chain uses TRBV6-6 and TRBJ2-7; 8 bases map to TRBD2. This chain's CDR3 is CASSPGGGEQYF. The CDR3 DNA reads as TGTGCCAGCAGCCCGGGGGGGGGCGAGCAGTACTTC.